These 5 T cell receptor beta chains came from one sample sequenced in a study of blood T cell repertoires in COVID-19. This table comes from immunoSEQ multiplex PCR, and its TCRdb copy is limited to in-frame clones, with some not included. The data show about 440,000 clones, about 92% seen once. Sequenced sample: PBMCs or T cells enriched from blood (not recorded which). The receptor set was obtained from a man aged 18 to 30 who had recovered from COVID-19.

A word on this clone: This likely comes from a read error, as the CDR3 has no conserved phenylalanine or tryptophan at its end. The limits of the CDR3 on the DNA are not certain, so only TCRdb's listed CDR3 is given. This rearrangement joins TRBV27 to TRBJ1-6. The CDR3 length equals 13 residues, ends included. Germline V gene lookup returns CDR1 MNHEY and CDR2 SMNVEV (reference sequence). This CDR3 reads CASSLGAGDPLRI.

The CDR3 sequence is CASSFSGTGVAEAFF. CDR3 DNA: TGTGCCAGCAGCTTCTCCGGGACAGGGGTCGCTGAAGCTTTCTTT. This chain connects TRBV9 to TRBJ1-1, with 10 positions matching TRBD1. Germline values: CDR1 SGDLS, CDR2 YYNGEE. J lost 6 bases, V lost 4 bases, and 9 bases had no gene match. The CDR3 spans 15 residues.

This chain links TRBV4-2 with TRBJ2-6, with TRBD2 identical over 8 bases. Losses at the gene ends were 6 bases for V and 0 bases for J; bases not matched to a gene: 13. Germline V gene sequence: CDR1 LGHNA, CDR2 YNFKEQ. The CDR3 totals 19 residues. CDR3 region: CASREEGSGRASGANVLTF. As DNA, the CDR3 is TGTGCCAGCAGGGAAGAGGGGTCCGGGAGGGCCTCTGGGGCCAACGTCCTGACTTTC.

The CDR3 nucleotides are TGCGCCAGCAGCCAATGGGACAGGGGGACTGAAGCTTTCTTT. Its protein product is CASSQWDRGTEAFF. The V and J genes are TRBV4-1 and TRBJ1-1; 11 bases match TRBD1. The junction had 1 base not matched to a gene; V was cut back by 2 bases and J by 5 bases. The CDR3 is 14 amino acids. CDR1 MGHRA and CDR2 YSYEKL come from the germline V gene.

V usage is TRBV7-3 and J usage is TRBJ2-7; 7 bases fit TRBD2. V trimming: 5 bases; J trimming: 8 bases; junction bases outside the gene matches: 12. This CDR3 is built from 14 residues. Germline V gene lookup returns CDR1 SGHTA and CDR2 FQGTGA. CDR3 bases: TGTGCCAGCAGCCCGAGAGAGACTAGCAATCAGCAGTACTTC. This translates into CASSPRETSNQQYF.